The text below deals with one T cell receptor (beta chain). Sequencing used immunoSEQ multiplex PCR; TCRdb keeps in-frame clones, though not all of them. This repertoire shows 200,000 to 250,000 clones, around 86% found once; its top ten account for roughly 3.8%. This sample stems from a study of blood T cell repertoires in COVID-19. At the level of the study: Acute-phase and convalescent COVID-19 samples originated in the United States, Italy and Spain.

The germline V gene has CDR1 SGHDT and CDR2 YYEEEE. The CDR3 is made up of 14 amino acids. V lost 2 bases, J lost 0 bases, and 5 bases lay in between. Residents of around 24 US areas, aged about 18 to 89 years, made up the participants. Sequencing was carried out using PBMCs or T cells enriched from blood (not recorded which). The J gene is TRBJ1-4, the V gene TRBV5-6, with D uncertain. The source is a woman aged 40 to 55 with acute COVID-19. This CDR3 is CASSLLATNEKLFF. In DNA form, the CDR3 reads TGTGCCAGCAGCTTATTAGCAACTAATGAAAAACTGTTTTTT.